The source of this T cell receptor (beta chain) is a study of blood T cell repertoires in COVID-19. Participants were aged roughly 18 to 90 years, lived in over 20 US areas, and enrolled virtually. Participants were placed into cohorts based on the clinical history they reported. The germline V gene encodes CDR1 WSHSY and CDR2 SAAADI. This CDR3 spans 14 amino acids. Trimming took 6 bases from V and 1 from J, leaving 13 bases between them. This clone was picked up one time. Assay used: immunoSEQ multiplex PCR; TCRdb lists only in-frame clones, some missing. The data show about 280,000 clones, around 87% seen once.

This receptor was identified in a young woman with acute COVID-19. The V call is TRBV10-2, the J call TRBJ2-7; the D gene is possibly TRBD2 (6 bases). Sequenced material: PBMCs or T cells enriched from blood (not recorded which). The CDR3 bases are TGCGCCAGCAGGGTTAGCGGTACGTCCTACGAGCAGTACTTC. Protein product: CASRVSGTSYEQYF.